Following are 7 T cell receptor beta chains from one sample sequenced in a study of blood T cell repertoires in COVID-19. This table comes from immunoSEQ multiplex PCR, and its TCRdb copy is limited to in-frame clones, with some not included. The table has about 200,000 clones, more than 70% seen once; the top ten hold around 8%. The sequenced sample was PBMCs or T cells enriched from blood (not recorded which). These receptor sequences come from a woman aged 18-30 years who had recovered from COVID-19.

V and J are TRBV27 and TRBJ1-2, with a tentative D call TRBD1 (6 bases). V lost 0 bases and J 4 bases, leaving 12 bases between the germline ends. Germline CDR1 and CDR2: MNHEY and SMNVEV (reference sequence). CDR3 size: 15 residues. The CDR3: CASSLSQGPVYGYTF. CDR3 coding DNA: TGTGCCAGCAGTTTATCACAGGGTCCGGTCTATGGCTACACCTTC.

V gene TRBV19 combines with J gene TRBJ1-1; a possible D gene is TRBD1 (5 bases). V lost 4 bases and J lost 1, with 13 bases in between. The CDR3 spans 15 residues. Germline CDR1 is LNHDA and CDR2 is SQIVND (reference sequence). CDR3 sequence reads: CASSKGEGRNTEAFF. In DNA form, the CDR3 reads TGTGCCAGTAGTAAAGGGGAGGGACGGAACACTGAAGCTTTCTTT.

The V call is TRBV19, the J call TRBJ2-3, with TRBD2 identical over 10 bases. Germline assignment: CDR1 LNHDA and CDR2 SQIVND (reference sequence). V was pared by 5 bases and J by 0 bases, with 2 bases of the junction left unmatched. The CDR3 runs 15 residues. The CDR3 nucleotides read TGTGCCAGTAGTTTTAGCGGGGGGAGCACAGATACGCAGTATTTT. This encodes CASSFSGGSTDTQYF.

The chain has TRBV12-5 and TRBJ1-5; 7 positions match TRBD1. V shed 7 bases, J shed 5 bases, and the junction held 8 bases outside the gene matches. There are 14 residues in the CDR3. The germline gives CDR1 LGHNT, CDR2 FRNRAP. CDR3 in DNA: TGTGCTAGTGCCCTTGACAGGGAATATCAGCCCCAGCATTTT. Its protein is CASALDREYQPQHF.

The V gene is TRBV4-1, the J gene TRBJ2-3; 8 nucleotides match TRBD2. In germline, CDR1 is MGHRA, CDR2 YSYEKL. Trimming took 4 bases from V and 7 from J; bases not matched to a gene: 13. CDR3 length: 16 amino acids. CDR3 sequence reads: CASSPAPTGGPYTQYF. In DNA form, the CDR3 reads TGCGCCAGCAGCCCGGCGCCAACGGGGGGGCCCTATACGCAGTATTTT.

This clone was seen a single time. The chain uses TRBV3-1 (or the pseudogene TRBV3-2) and TRBJ1-2, with D unclear. Germline CDR1 is LGHDT and CDR2 is YNNKEL (reference sequence). V was cut by 0 bases and J by 5 bases, with 13 bases left in between. There are 15 residues in the CDR3. The chain's CDR3 is CASSQDNALRYGYTF. CDR3 nucleotide sequence: TGTGCCAGCAGCCAAGACAACGCTTTGCGGTATGGCTACACCTTC.

The V gene is TRBV13, the J gene TRBJ1-6, with 11 bases aligning to TRBD1. This CDR3 comprises 15 residues. V shed 5 bases, J shed 9 bases, and the junction held 6 bases outside the gene matches. From germline, CDR1 is PRHDT and CDR2 FYEKMQ (reference sequence). The CDR3 region is CASSLGQGVGSPLHF. CDR3 DNA: TGTGCCAGCAGCCTGGGACAGGGGGTGGGTTCACCCCTCCACTTT.